The T cell receptor (beta chain) described here comes from a study of T cell responses to AZD1222 COVID-19 vaccine. Study-wide results and caveats: The study identified only six AZD1222 recipients as seropositive at baseline. The donor cohort was predominantly white British with a female majority, and clonal diversity may have been underestimated. Along spike, vaccine-associated CD4 TCRs were found throughout, with dominance at 160-218 and 743-854.

A word on this clone: The antigen is undetermined.

The CDR3 has 14 residues. CDR1 and CDR2 from the germline V gene are SGHRS and YFSETQ. The trim removed 6 bases at V and 3 bases at J, leaving 6 bases unmatched. Generated by immunoSEQ multiplex PCR, the TCRdb table keeps only in-frame clones and is missing some. The sample yields 70,000 to 95,000 clones, 80% to 95% seen once. Sequencing used peripheral blood, obtained 28 days after the second AZD1222 dose. The chain links TRBV5-1 to TRBJ2-3, with 8 bases that match TRBD2. This sequence was found in an adult who received the AZD1222 COVID-19 vaccine. The CDR3 DNA follows: TGCGCCAGCATGACGGGAGGGCGTACAGATACGCAGTATTTT. It is translated as CASMTGGRTDTQYF. Combining the CDR3 with reference TRBV5-1 and TRBJ2-3 gives the whole variable domain KAGVTQTPRYLIKTRGQQVTLSCSPISGHRSVSWYQQTPGQGLQFLFEYFSETQRNKGNFPGRFSGRQFSNSRSEMNVSTLELGDSALYLCASMTGGRTDTQYFGPGTRLTVL.